Below, one T cell receptor (beta chain) is given with its context. This entry comes from a study of T cells in Graves' hyperthyroidism and ophthalmopathy. Amplified regions were TCR beta CDR3 sequences from RNA transcripts. First-round RT-PCR with HTBI primers amplified the TCR CDR3 region. TCRdb recomputed calls from the multiplex PCR reads with MiXCR, one row per CDR3 protein. The table has fewer than 350,000 distinct CDR3 sequences, 15% seen once. Unmatched junction bases numbered 5, after V lost 4 bases and J lost 8 bases. There are 14 residues in the CDR3. Germline CDR1 and CDR2: LNHDA and SQIVND (reference sequence). It was uncontrolled infection, other autoimmune disease, pregnancy or lactation that excluded patients.

This sequence joins TRBV19 and TRBJ2-1, with 10 nucleotides matching TRBD2. Sequencing was done on a sample of blood. The receptor was derived from a woman aged 50 to 65 with Graves' hyperthyroidism that later progressed to Graves' ophthalmopathy. CDR3 region: CASSKREGLDEQFF. The CDR3 DNA reads as TGTGCCAGTAGTAAGCGGGAGGGCCTCGATGAGCAGTTCTTC.